This T cell receptor (beta chain) was sequenced for a study of identical twins. Study-wide results and caveats: Invariant MAIT and iNKT cells are populations that could partly confound zero-insertion analyses. Reduced insertions were recorded for abundant cord blood beta clonotypes, with no such pattern in memory repertoires. For out-of-frame beta sequences, excess twin sharing was weaker.

V shed 2 bases, J shed 15 bases, and the junction held 12 bases outside the gene matches. In germline, CDR1 is DFQATT, CDR2 SNEGSKA (reference sequence). This CDR3 region has 15 residues. Template switching added a universal primer binding site, and final cDNA carried unique molecular identifiers. TCRdb reprocessed the 5' RACE reads with MiXCR, giving one entry per CDR3 protein. This table has 1.5 million to 2 million distinct CDR3 sequences, about 30% appearing once. This clonotype was picked up a small number of times. What it binds is unknown. This clonotype originated in a newborn girl in good health. The sample comprised cord blood. The chain employs TRBV20-1 and TRBJ2-1; 14 bases match TRBD2. CDR3 nucleotides: TGCAGTGCTAGAACCGGGACTAGCGGGAGCAAGACGGCGTTCTTC. Encoded protein: CSARTGTSGSKTAFF.